This T cell receptor beta chain was retrieved from a study of identical twins. The CDR3 has 13 amino acids. The V gene's germline CDR1 is SQVTM and CDR2 ANQGSEA. V lost 6 bases to trimming and J lost 2 bases, with 14 bases between them. Study findings and constraints: Findings depended on cross-sectional statistics rather than tracking the same donors. Invariant populations such as MAIT and iNKT cells could partly muddle zero-insertion analyses. For monozygotic twins, models underestimated out-of-frame TCR alpha sharing. Carriage of fewer insertions was seen in abundant cord blood beta clonotypes, whereas memory repertoires showed none.

Each CDR3 protein gets one entry after TCRdb re-called the 5' RACE reads with MiXCR. Among some 440,000 distinct CDR3 sequences listed, 20% to 30% were seen once. The sample holds a few counts of this clonotype. What it binds is unknown. The same sample was also studied in work on T cells expressing NK-cell markers.

The sequence was collected from a woman between 18 and 29 years old in good health. Sequenced: CD4+ T cells sorted from blood. J is TRBJ2-7 and V is TRBV29-1; no reliable D call. Here the CDR3 DNA reads TGCAGCGTGCTCGACCGGAATGCCTACGAGCAGTACTTC. Encoded protein: CSVLDRNAYEQYF.